This record covers a single T cell receptor beta chain. Antigen unknown. This CDR3 comprises 12 residues. Trimming stripped 4 bases from V and 4 bases from J, with 5 bases between. Germline V gene data show CDR1 as WNHNN and CDR2 as SYGVQD (reference sequence). Treatment in this sample: approximately 9-day PBMC culture with coronavirus spike peptide pools or control peptides (ViraFEST assay). Under the ViraFEST approach, antigen-specific T cells were expanded with peptide pools and TCRs subsequently sequenced. The record originates from a study of vaccination and CD4 T cells after COVID-19. Study in general: Overlapping spike peptides served as the stimulus for the cells. These peptides came from SARS-CoV-2 and from the common cold coronaviruses HCoV-NL63, HCoV-OC43 and HCoV-229E. Study-wide findings and caveats: The median number of SARS-CoV-2-reactive clonotypes increased from around 20 to 38, a change that did not reach significance.

At the Johns Hopkins FTIC core, DNA taken from cultured CD4+ T cells was sequenced by way of the Oncomine TCR Beta short-read assay. Genomic DNA was extracted from cultured CD4+ T cells. One entry per CDR3 protein results from TCRdb running MiXCR on the PCR reads. The sample carries 20,000 to 25,000 distinct CDR3 sequences, about 41% recorded once. The chain employs TRBV10-1 and TRBJ1-5; D call uncertain. The sequence was obtained from a human donor who had recovered from COVID-19. Sample: CD4+ T cells from blood, cultured in vitro. The CDR3 loop is CASSVGNQPQHF. CDR3 coding DNA: TGCGCCAGCAGTGTGGGTAATCAGCCCCAGCATTTT.